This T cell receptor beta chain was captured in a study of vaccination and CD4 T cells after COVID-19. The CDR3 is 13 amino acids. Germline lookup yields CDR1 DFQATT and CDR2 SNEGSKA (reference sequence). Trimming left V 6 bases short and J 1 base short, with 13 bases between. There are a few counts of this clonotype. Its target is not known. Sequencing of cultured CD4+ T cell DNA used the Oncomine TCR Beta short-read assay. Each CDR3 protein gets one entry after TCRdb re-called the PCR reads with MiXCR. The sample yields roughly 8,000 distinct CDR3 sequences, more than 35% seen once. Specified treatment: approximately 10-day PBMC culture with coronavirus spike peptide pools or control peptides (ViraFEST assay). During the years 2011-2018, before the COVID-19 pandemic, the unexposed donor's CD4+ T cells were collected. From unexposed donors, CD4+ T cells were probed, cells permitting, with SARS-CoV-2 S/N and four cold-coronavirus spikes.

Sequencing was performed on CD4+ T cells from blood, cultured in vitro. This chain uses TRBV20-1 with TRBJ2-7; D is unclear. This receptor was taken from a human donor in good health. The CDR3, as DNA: TGCAGTGCAGAGGACGGAGTATCCTACGAGCAGTACTTC. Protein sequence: CSAEDGVSYEQYF.